The 26 T cell receptor beta chains presented below share a single source sample, sequenced in a study of CD8 T cells in ankylosing spondylitis. Study findings and constraints: Ankylosing spondylitis blood appeared to carry a characteristic TCR beta motif of seven to nine highly homologous variants.

MiXCR, run by TCRdb on the 5' RACE reads, gives a single entry per CDR3 protein. The sample contains around 770,000 distinct CDR3 sequences, over 9.5% of which appear only once. These TCRs' antigens remain unknown. The sample comprised blood, either unsorted or a sorted T cell fraction (not recorded which). The source of these receptors is a male donor with ankylosing spondylitis.

There are a few counts of this clonotype. This chain uses TRBV10-3 with TRBJ2-1; 10 bases are shared with TRBD1. Unmatched junction bases numbered 8, after V lost 4 bases and J lost 8 bases. Germline assignment: CDR1 ENHRY and CDR2 SYGVKD. CDR3 length: 15 amino acids. The CDR3 DNA is TGTGCCATCAGTGCCCGAGACAGGGGGCAGGATGAGCAGTTCTTC. The encoded protein is CAISARDRGQDEQFF.

This clonotype has a count of ten or more. This rearrangement joins TRBV12-3 or TRBV12-4 to TRBJ1-2; D is undetermined. This CDR3 region has 13 residues. The V end lost 3 bases, the J end lost 2 bases, and 7 bases lay between the germline ends. CDR3 sequence reads: CASSFLRNYGYTF. The CDR3 DNA follows: TGTGCCAGCAGTTTCTTACGGAACTATGGCTACACCTTC.

This clonotype came up many times. The chain uses TRBV28 and TRBJ1-2, with 9 bases lining up with TRBD1. The CDR3 totals 15 residues. Looked up from germline, CDR1 is MDHEN and CDR2 is SYDVKM. With V trimmed by 6 bases and J by 2 bases, 7 bases remained unmatched. The CDR3 protein is CASSYGQGRNYGYTF. CDR3 coding DNA: TGTGCCAGCAGCTACGGACAGGGGAGAAACTATGGCTACACCTTC.

This clonotype was detected ten times or more. The genes are TRBV18 and TRBJ2-2, with a possible D match to TRBD2 (5 bases). Between the trimmed V and J ends, which lost 5 bases and 4 bases, there was a span of 11 bases. The CDR3 spans 14 residues. Germline V gene lookup returns CDR1 KGHSH and CDR2 LQKENI. The CDR3 here is CASSTLASTGELFF. CDR3 DNA sequence: TGTGCCAGCTCAACTTTAGCGAGCACCGGGGAGCTGTTTTTT.

This clonotype occurred many times. This rearrangement joins TRBV29-1 to TRBJ2-3; perhaps TRBD2 as D (5 bases). V dropped 3 bases and J dropped 5 bases, with 9 bases sitting between them. Looked up from germline, CDR1 is SQVTM and CDR2 is ANQGSEA. The CDR3 spans 12 residues. The CDR3 is CSVDRGIDTQYF. Written as DNA, the CDR3 is TGCAGCGTTGACCGAGGGATAGATACGCAGTATTTT.

This clonotype was recorded a few times. The CDR3 loop is CASRLPGDSPLHF. DNA of the CDR3: TGTGCCAGCCGCCTTCCAGGGGACTCACCCCTCCACTTT. This sequence joins TRBV28 and TRBJ1-6; D possibly corresponds to TRBD1 (6 bases). The CDR3 contains 13 residues. The V and J ends lost 8 bases and 10 bases respectively, with 15 bases between them. The germline V gene has CDR1 MDHEN and CDR2 SYDVKM.

This chain links TRBV27 with TRBJ2-7; D is perhaps TRBD2 (6 bases). The V gene's germline CDR1 is MNHEY and CDR2 SMNVEV (reference sequence). The CDR3 is 14 amino acids. Trimming removed 6 bases at V and 7 bases at J, with 19 bases between. This chain's CDR3 is CASSTGGSLKEQYF. The DNA of the CDR3 is TGTGCCAGCAGCACTGGAGGGTCCCTCAAGGAGCAGTACTTC.

This clonotype was counted between two and nine times. This chain joins TRBV7-2 and TRBJ2-5, with D unresolved. V gave up 4 bases and J gave up 4 bases, with 19 bases separating them. Germline CDR1 SGHTA, CDR2 FQGNSA. The CDR3 loop spans 16 amino acids. CDR3 DNA: TGTGCCAGCAGCTCCCTTTGGGTCAAAGGGCCAGAGACCCAGTACTTC. This codes for CASSSLWVKGPETQYF.

The table lists this clonotype with many counts. The rearrangement joins TRBV5-1 to TRBJ2-6, with unresolved D. Germline loops: CDR1 SGHRS, CDR2 YFSETQ. The CDR3 covers 15 residues. The germline V and J ends were trimmed by 1 base and 2 bases, with 7 bases remaining between them. CDR3 loop: CASSLSYAGANVLTF. CDR3 in DNA: TGCGCCAGCAGCTTGTCGTATGCTGGGGCCAACGTCCTGACTTTC.

This clonotype was seen a few times. J is TRBJ1-2 and V is TRBV10-3; D not resolved. V dropped 5 bases and J dropped 10 bases, with 17 bases sitting between them. The CDR3 is 13 residues long. Germline CDR1 and CDR2: ENHRY and SYGVKD. The CDR3 protein is CAISRETAGDYTF. Written as DNA, the CDR3 is TGTGCCATCAGTCGGGAAACCGCCGGGGACTACACCTTC.

This clonotype was counted only a few times. The chain combines TRBV7-2 with TRBJ1-1, with 11 bases matching TRBD1. Trimming removed 1 base from V and 2 bases from J; junction bases left unmatched: 6. The CDR3 spans 17 residues. Germline assignment: CDR1 SGHTA and CDR2 FQGNSA. CDR3 DNA: TGTGCCAGCAGCTTAGTGGGGACAGGGGGAGTCAACACTGAAGCTTTCTTT. It encodes CASSLVGTGGVNTEAFF.

This clonotype was counted only a few times. The chain combines TRBV5-1 with TRBJ2-7; 12 positions match TRBD2. Germline CDR1 is SGHRS and CDR2 is YFSETQ. The CDR3 has 15 amino acids. V gave up 4 bases and J gave up 1 base; unmatched junction bases: 3. The CDR3 coding sequence is TGCGCCAGCAGCAAGACTAGCGGGAGATCCTACGAGCAGTACTTC. Amino acids: CASSKTSGRSYEQYF.

The J gene is TRBJ1-4, the V gene TRBV5-1; a weak D match, TRBD1 (5 bases). This CDR3 contains 15 residues. Per the germline V gene, CDR1 is SGHRS and CDR2 is YFSETQ. Trimming removed 0 bases at V and 4 bases at J, with 10 bases between. CDR3 protein: CASSLGTTGNEKLFF. In nucleotides, the CDR3 is TGCGCCAGCAGCTTGGGGACAACCGGTAATGAAAAACTGTTTTTT.

This clonotype has only a few counts. Its ends do not fully match the called genes, so a read error is possible. The rearrangement uses TRBV20-1 and TRBJ2-7; 9 bases match TRBD2. The CDR3 is made up of 18 amino acids. Germline assignment: CDR1 DFQATT and CDR2 SNEGSKA (reference sequence). CDR3: CSAGDVLSGRASFHEQYF. The CDR3 DNA reads TGCAGTGCTGGAGATGTCCTTAGCGGGAGAGCATCGTTTCACGAGCAGTACTTC.

This clonotype has a handful of counts. The V call is TRBV4-3, the J call TRBJ1-1; 7 bases line up with TRBD1. Trimming at V came to 3 bases and at J to 1 base, leaving 5 bases not matched to a gene. The CDR3 contains 15 residues. The germline V gene encodes CDR1 LGHNA and CDR2 YSLEER. In nucleotides, the CDR3 is TGCGCCAGCAGCCACTCGGACAGGACGAACACTGAAGCTTTCTTT. This gives the protein CASSHSDRTNTEAFF.

The chain links TRBV5-1 to TRBJ2-7; 8 positions match TRBD1. This CDR3 is 18 amino acids long. CDR1 is SGHRS, CDR2 YFSETQ, per germline. Unmatched junction bases numbered 12, after V lost 1 base and J lost 0 bases. CDR3 sequence: CASSLRTGSRSGSYEQYF. In DNA form, the CDR3 reads TGCGCCAGCAGCTTGCGGACAGGGTCGAGGTCGGGCTCCTACGAGCAGTACTTC.

The chain uses TRBV15 and TRBJ2-5; TRBD2 might be the D (5 bases). The V end was cut by 4 bases, the J end by 5 bases, with 8 bases between. Per germline, CDR1 LNHNV and CDR2 YYDKDF (reference sequence). The CDR3 is 12 amino acids. The CDR3 is CATSNWRETQYF. In DNA, the CDR3 is TGTGCCACCAGCAATTGGAGGGAGACCCAGTACTTC.

This chain joins TRBV18 and TRBJ1-3; D may be TRBD1 (5 bases). Trimming removed 2 bases from V and 1 base from J, with 9 bases in between. The CDR3 loop spans 15 amino acids. Germline V gene sequence: CDR1 KGHSH, CDR2 LQKENI. This chain's CDR3 is CASSPTQGSGNTIYF. The DNA for the CDR3 is TGTGCCAGCTCACCAACGCAGGGTTCTGGAAACACCATATATTTT.

There are a few counts of this clonotype. Germline is not matched at one junction end, which may reflect a read error. The CDR3 DNA reads TGCAATGCTCGGGCAGCGCAACGCTACGAGCAGTACTTC. Encoded protein: CNARAAQRYEQYF. V and J are TRBV20-1 and TRBJ2-7; D is undetermined. The germline CDR1 and CDR2 sequences are DFQATT and SNEGSKA (reference sequence). This CDR3 spans 13 amino acids.

The genes are TRBV4-3 and TRBJ2-2; D is unclear. V was shortened by 1 base and J by 6 bases, with 18 bases between the two germline ends. The CDR3 is 17 residues long. Germline V gene lookup returns CDR1 LGHNA and CDR2 YSLEER. The CDR3 spells CASSQVPGQELAGELFF. CDR3 sequence (DNA): TGCGCCAGCAGCCAAGTCCCAGGTCAGGAATTGGCCGGGGAGCTGTTTTTT.

In nucleotides, the CDR3 is TGCGCCAGCAGCCGTCACGGCGGGGCGGGTACCTACAATGAGCAGTTCTTC. Translated: CASSRHGGAGTYNEQFF. The chain links TRBV4-1 to TRBJ2-1, with D possibly matching TRBD2 (6 bases). This CDR3 has 17 amino acids. The germline V and J ends were trimmed by 4 bases and 2 bases, with 18 bases remaining between them. Germline CDR1 and CDR2: MGHRA and YSYEKL.

This clonotype appeared a few times. The J gene is TRBJ1-1, the V gene TRBV6-5, with 7 bases lining up with TRBD1. Germline lookup yields CDR1 MNHEY and CDR2 SVGAGI. Trimming cost V 6 bases and J 4 bases; bases outside gene matches: 8. The CDR3 runs 14 residues. CDR3 nucleotides: TGTGCCAGCAGGTACAGGGGCTGGGGCACTGAAGCTTTCTTT. Residues: CASRYRGWGTEAFF.

In this sample, this clonotype turned up many times. One end of the junction varies from germline; a read error may be responsible. The chain couples TRBV5-1 to TRBJ2-2; a weak D match, TRBD1 (5 bases). The CDR3 is 14 amino acids. Germline lookup yields CDR1 SGHRS and CDR2 YFSETQ. CDR3 sequence: CASSLGANTGELFF. The CDR3, as DNA: TGTGCCAGCAGCTTAGGGGCGAACACCGGGGAGCTGTTTTTT.

This clonotype showed up many times. The chain joins TRBV12-3 or TRBV12-4 to TRBJ2-7; 12 bases map to TRBD1. This CDR3 contains 15 residues. Losses at the gene ends were 7 bases for V and 2 bases for J; bases not matched to a gene: 6. This CDR3 is CASNPGQGATYEQYF. The CDR3 nucleotides are TGTGCCAGCAACCCGGGACAGGGGGCCACCTACGAGCAGTACTTC.

This clonotype was observed many times. The V gene is TRBV7-2, the J gene TRBJ2-3; D is undetermined. Germline V CDR1 and CDR2: SGHTA, FQGNSA. V gave up 5 bases and J gave up 3 bases, with 12 bases separating them. The length of the CDR3 is 14 residues. CDR3 in amino acids: CASSPWVGTDTQYF. CDR3 bases: TGTGCCAGCAGCCCCTGGGTGGGGACAGATACGCAGTATTTT.

The table lists this clonotype with a few counts. J is TRBJ2-3 and V is TRBV9; TRBD1 agrees at 7 bases. Looked up from germline, CDR1 is SGDLS and CDR2 is YYNGEE. This CDR3 contains 15 residues. The J segment lost 1 base and the V segment lost 0 bases, leaving 2 bases of the junction unmatched. The CDR3 reads CASSVEGTGTDTQYF. The DNA of the CDR3 is TGTGCCAGCAGCGTAGAGGGGACAGGCACAGATACGCAGTATTTT. Together with reference TRBV9 and TRBJ2-3, the CDR3 gives the full variable domain: DSGVTQTPKHLITATGQRVTLRCSPRSGDLSVYWYQQSLDQGLQFLIQYYNGEERAKGNILERFSAQQFPDLHSELNLSSLELGDSALYFCASSVEGTGTDTQYFGPGTRLTVL.